This TCR beta chain was observed in a study of T-cell reconstitution after alpha-beta-depleted transplantation in children. Study-level findings and limits: Surviving thymic progenitors and recipient T cells were the source of high TCRbeta diversity at day 60 in some patients. At one year after transplant, newly produced T cells mostly accounted for T-cell counts and diversity. Reported findings indicate that, about two months after transplant, alpha-beta T cells came from several hundred expanded clones, which were derived from non-depleted graft cells.

The sample holds many counts of this clonotype. The antigen is undetermined. A library of TCRbeta sequences, prepared with unique molecular identifiers, was generated. TCRdb reprocessed the PCR reads with MiXCR, giving one entry per CDR3 protein. The table includes roughly 280,000 distinct CDR3 sequences, approximately 10% detected once. Germline V CDR1 and CDR2: SGHVS, FNYEAQ. This CDR3 has 12 residues. Between the trimmed V and J ends, which lost 2 bases and 5 bases, there was a span of 3 bases. The chain recombines TRBV7-6 with TRBJ1-4; D unresolved. This sequence originates from a male patient between 2 and 10 years old who had a stem cell transplant for chronic granulomatous disease, so the T cells may come from the graft donor. This sample comprised peripheral blood, obtained 180 days after TCRalphabeta/CD19-depleted stem cell transplant. CDR3: CASSLWNEKLFF. The CDR3 coding sequence is TGTGCCAGCAGCTTATGGAATGAAAAACTGTTTTTT.